This T cell receptor beta chain is drawn from a study of identifying expanded T cells in peripheral blood. Healthy donors had no documented immune events, such as infections, while sampled. Findings and caveats of the study: Differentially abundant clones: about 1.1 between replicates, just under 17 at approximately 14 days, 18 to 20 at four. Clone count variance between approximately two-week samples rose with total template count.

Produced via immunoSEQ multiplex PCR; TCRdb's table is partial and in-frame only. This table holds around 100,000 clones, 88% found once. Germline V gene data show CDR1 as SGDLS and CDR2 as YYNGEE. The CDR3 covers 11 residues. Trimming took 3 bases from V and 10 from J, leaving 10 bases between them. In regard to this clone: As yet, its antigen is unknown.

The source material was blood. The chain couples TRBV9 to TRBJ1-2; D unclear. The TCR originated in a person aged 18 to 75 in good health. Here the CDR3 reads CASSAGTSYTF. CDR3 in DNA: TGTGCCAGCAGCGCTGGTACGTCCTACACCTTC.